The 13 T cell receptor beta chains below come from one sample, sequenced in a study of a mutant IDH1 vaccine in newly diagnosed glioma. Some clones are missing from TCRdb's copy, which holds only in-frame ones; the method was immunoSEQ multiplex PCR. The sample shows about 21,000 clones, just under 90% of them seen only once. Time point described: week 11, during vaccination. In every dose of vaccine, 300 ug of mutant IDH1 20-mer peptide was given alongside topical imiquimod. These TCRs are of unknown antigen specificity. The sequenced sample was PBMCs, obtained from a glioma patient whose treatment included an IDH1 peptide vaccine. All receptors come from a woman aged 40 to 50 with glioma.

This rearrangement joins TRBV29-1 to TRBJ2-7; 7 nucleotides match TRBD1. Per the germline V gene, CDR1 is SQVTM and CDR2 is ANQGSEA. V was clipped by 6 bases and J by 5 bases; unmatched bases: 10. The CDR3 length is 13 residues. CDR3 coding DNA: TGCAGCGTGGATCCAGGGGGTAGCGACGAGCAGTACTTC. It specifies CSVDPGGSDEQYF.

The V call is TRBV29-1, the J call TRBJ1-1; D gene ambiguous. The V end was cut by 7 bases, the J end by 1 base, with 13 bases between. The V gene's germline CDR1 is SQVTM and CDR2 ANQGSEA. This CDR3 has 13 residues. The CDR3 is CSGLTFSNTEAFF. DNA of the CDR3: TGCAGCGGCCTGACTTTCTCGAACACTGAAGCTTTCTTT. Based on the CDR3 plus reference TRBV29-1 and TRBJ1-1, the full variable domain is SAVISQKPSRDICQRGTSLTIQCQVDSQVTMMFWYRQQPGQSLTLIATANQGSEATYESGFVIDKFPISRPNLTFSTLTVSNMSPEDSSIYLCSGLTFSNTEAFFGQGTRLTVV.

The CDR3 nucleotides are TGCGCCAGCAGCTTGGGTTGGCAGAACTATGGCTACACCTTC. Protein: CASSLGWQNYGYTF. The gene calls are TRBV5-1 and TRBJ1-2; D is undetermined. V was clipped by 0 bases and J by 2 bases, with 8 bases between them. This CDR3 comprises 14 residues. CDR1 is SGHRS, CDR2 YFSETQ, per germline.

The genes are TRBV10-3 and TRBJ1-1, with D tentatively TRBD1 (5 bases). Deletions cut 3 bases from V and 1 base from J, with 12 bases between. This CDR3 spans 15 amino acids. Looked up from germline, CDR1 is ENHRY and CDR2 is SYGVKD. CDR3 coding DNA: TGTGCCATCAGTGATTGGGATGGGGGGAACACTGAAGCTTTCTTT. Translating it yields CAISDWDGGNTEAFF.

The chain couples TRBV4-1 to TRBJ1-3, with 9 positions matching TRBD1. CDR3 length equals 16 residues. CDR1 MGHRA and CDR2 YSYEKL come from the germline V gene. Trimming cost V 4 bases and J 4 bases; bases outside gene matches: 8. Here the CDR3 DNA reads TGCGCCAGCAGCCCGTCTGGACAGGGGAGAGGAAACACCATATATTTT. Amino acid sequence: CASSPSGQGRGNTIYF.

The chain is built from TRBV10-2 and TRBJ1-1; TRBD1 might be the D (6 bases). CDR3 length equals 13 residues. The germline V gene encodes CDR1 WSHSY and CDR2 SAAADI. The V end was cut by 7 bases, the J end by 4 bases, with 13 bases between. The CDR3 bases are TGCGCCAGCACGGGTGGGGGCGGCACTGAAGCTTTCTTT. It translates to CASTGGGGTEAFF.

The chain uses TRBV6-5 and TRBJ1-1; possible D gene TRBD1, 5 bases. The length of the CDR3 is 15 residues. The V and J ends lost 7 bases and 1 base respectively, with 16 bases between them. The V gene's germline CDR1 is MNHEY and CDR2 SVGAGI. Here the CDR3 reads CASTPGLRQNTEAFF. CDR3 in DNA: TGTGCCAGCACCCCGGGACTTCGTCAGAACACTGAAGCTTTCTTT.

This clone was detected only once. The gene calls are TRBV25-1 and TRBJ2-7, with D unclear. The V gene lost 6 bases and the J gene lost 3 bases, with 12 bases spanning the gap. Germline values: CDR1 MGHDK, CDR2 SYGVNS. The CDR3 extends over 13 amino acids. CDR3 sequence (DNA): TGTGCCAGCAGGGACCGTTCGGGCTACGAGCAGTACTTC. Its translation: CASRDRSGYEQYF.

This sequence joins TRBV30 and TRBJ2-5, with D possibly called TRBD1 or TRBD2 (7 bases each). V lost 0 bases and J lost 5, with 19 bases in between. Germline lookup yields CDR1 GTSNPN and CDR2 SVGIG (reference sequence). The CDR3 length is 16 residues. CDR3 DNA sequence: TGTGCCTGGAGTGTACGTCGTGGGCAGGGGGGGGAGACCCAGTACTTC. It is translated as CAWSVRRGQGGETQYF.

V usage is TRBV29-1 and J usage is TRBJ1-5; no firm D call. This CDR3 spans 13 amino acids. The V end was cut by 6 bases, the J end by 2 bases, with 11 bases between. Germline values: CDR1 SQVTM, CDR2 ANQGSEA. The chain's CDR3 is CSVIGQGNQPQHF. CDR3 DNA: TGCAGCGTAATCGGGCAGGGCAATCAGCCCCAGCATTTT.

This rearrangement joins TRBV15 to TRBJ2-3; D gene uncertain. Between the trimmed V and J ends, which lost 0 bases and 3 bases, there was a span of 4 bases. Germline-derived CDR1 and CDR2 are LNHNV and YYDKDF (reference sequence). This CDR3 comprises 13 residues. The CDR3 DNA sequence: TGTGCCACCAGCAGAGATCAGACAGATACGCAGTATTTT. It translates to CATSRDQTDTQYF.

V and J are TRBV4-1 and TRBJ2-7; D might be TRBD2 (5 bases). The CDR3 length is 15 residues. From germline, CDR1 is MGHRA and CDR2 YSYEKL. V shed 0 bases and J shed 0 bases, with 9 bases lying between them. In DNA, the CDR3 is TGCGCCAGCAGCCAAGAAAGAGGACTCTCCTACGAGCAGTACTTC. It translates to CASSQERGLSYEQYF.

V and J are TRBV7-9 and TRBJ2-7; a possible D gene is TRBD1 (6 bases). Germline V gene sequence: CDR1 SEHNR, CDR2 FQNEAQ (reference sequence). V lost 4 bases and J 3 bases, leaving 10 bases between the germline ends. This CDR3 is built from 13 residues. CDR3 sequence reads: CASSSRQVYEQYF. The CDR3 DNA is TGTGCCAGCAGCTCAAGACAGGTCTACGAGCAGTACTTC.